This passage covers 24 T cell receptor beta chains from one sample sequenced in a study of blood T cell repertoires in COVID-19. This table comes from immunoSEQ multiplex PCR, and its TCRdb copy is limited to in-frame clones, with some not included. The sample lists a few hundred thousand clones; 70% to 90% were seen once. The sample was PBMCs or T cells enriched from blood (not recorded which). Receptors originate from a woman under 30 who had been exposed to COVID-19.

The V and J genes are TRBV5-6 and TRBJ1-4; D may be TRBD1 (6 bases). The germline gives CDR1 SGHDT, CDR2 YYEEEE. Trimming removed 4 bases at V and 3 bases at J, with 13 bases between. CDR3 length: 15 residues. CDR3 sequence: CASSVGQSANEKLFF. CDR3 DNA sequence: TGTGCCAGCAGCGTAGGACAGTCCGCTAATGAAAAACTGTTTTTT.

The genes are TRBV7-3 and TRBJ2-7, with 7 positions matching TRBD1. With 5 bases clipped from V and 5 bases from J, the junction kept 6 bases outside the gene matches. Germline loops: CDR1 SGHTA, CDR2 FQGTGA. The CDR3 loop spans 13 amino acids. CDR3 in amino acids: CASSLEQGNEQYF. DNA of the CDR3: TGTGCCAGCAGCCTAGAACAGGGGAACGAGCAGTACTTC.

The gene calls are TRBV9 and TRBJ1-1; D unclear. The V end lost 3 bases, the J end lost 6 bases, and 15 bases lay between the germline ends. Germline loops: CDR1 SGDLS, CDR2 YYNGEE. The CDR3 sequence is 14 residues long. This CDR3 reads CASSALASIPEAFF. The CDR3 region has the DNA TGTGCCAGCAGCGCCCTAGCCAGTATCCCTGAAGCTTTCTTT.

The chain uses TRBV4-1 and TRBJ2-2; a possible D gene is TRBD1 (5 bases). V lost 0 bases and J lost 8, with 16 bases in between. Per germline, CDR1 MGHRA and CDR2 YSYEKL. The CDR3 length is 16 residues. The CDR3 sequence: CASSQDSGRVSGELFF. The CDR3 nucleotides are TGCGCCAGCAGCCAAGATTCCGGCAGGGTCTCGGGGGAGCTGTTTTTT.

The chain employs TRBV4-3 and TRBJ1-4; 8 nucleotides match TRBD1. V was clipped by 0 bases and J by 8 bases; unmatched bases: 8. Germline CDR1 reads LGHNA; CDR2 reads YSLEER. This CDR3 contains 16 residues. The CDR3 region is CASSQEVRGQREKLFF. CDR3 nucleotides: TGCGCCAGCAGCCAAGAGGTCAGGGGGCAAAGGGAAAAACTGTTTTTT.

The V gene is TRBV28, the J gene TRBJ2-1; a weak D match, TRBD2 (5 bases). Germline V gene data show CDR1 as MDHEN and CDR2 as SYDVKM. This CDR3 has 13 amino acids. Trimming shortened V by 8 bases and J by 2 bases, and 10 bases separated the two germline ends. CDR3 nucleotide sequence: TGTGCCAGCGGTCTAGCCGCCTACAATGAGCAGTTCTTC. Translating it yields CASGLAAYNEQFF. Full variable domain (outside the CDR3, taken from reference TRBV28 and TRBJ2-1): DVKVTQSSRYLVKRTGEKVFLECVQDMDHENMFWYRQDPGLGLRLIYFSYDVKMKEKGDIPEGYSVSREKKERFSLILESASTNQTSMYLCASGLAAYNEQFFGPGTRLTVL.

This sequence joins TRBV7-5 and TRBJ2-7; the D call TRBD2 from the table was never checked on the DNA. TRBV7-5 is a recognized pseudogene. CDR3 length: 13 residues. The DNA of the CDR3 is TGTGTCAGAAGCCCCCAGGAGCGGTACGAGCAGTACTTC. Translated, it gives CVRSPQERYEQYF.

The chain uses TRBV27 and TRBJ1-6; D unresolved. Germline V gene lookup returns CDR1 MNHEY and CDR2 SMNVEV (reference sequence). V lost 6 bases, J lost 0 bases, and 6 bases lay in between. The CDR3 spans 14 residues. For the CDR3, the DNA is TGTGCCAGCAGCTTCAGCTCCTATAATTCACCCCTCCACTTT. As protein: CASSFSSYNSPLHF.

The V and J genes are TRBV19 and TRBJ2-6; 7 nucleotides agree with TRBD1. CDR1 is LNHDA, CDR2 SQIVND, per germline (reference sequence). V lost 10 bases and J lost 4; bases outside the gene matches: 10. The CDR3 totals 15 residues. CDR3 nucleotide sequence: TGTGCCACCTCGAGAACAGGGGCCGGGGCCAACGTCCTGACTTTC. It is translated as CATSRTGAGANVLTF.

The V and J genes are TRBV7-3 and TRBJ2-5, with 8 positions matching TRBD2. The CDR3 covers 14 residues. The V segment lost 4 bases and the J segment 5 bases; nucleotides outside the gene matches: 6. Germline CDR1 is SGHTA and CDR2 is FQGTGA. CDR3 in DNA: TGTGCCAGCAGCTACGGGGGGGCCTCCGAGACCCAGTACTTC. This gives the protein CASSYGGASETQYF.

This chain uses TRBV7-7 with TRBJ2-1; tentative D call: TRBD2 (6 bases). CDR1 is SSHAT and CDR2 is FNYEAQ in the germline V gene (reference sequence). This CDR3 is built from 16 residues. V was pared by 5 bases and J by 8 bases, with 22 bases between. CDR3 in DNA: TGTGCCAGCAGCGCTCACCCGGGGCGGACGGGGGATGAGCAGTTCTTC. This gives the protein CASSAHPGRTGDEQFF.

This chain joins TRBV28 and TRBJ2-1; D is possibly TRBD1 (6 bases). CDR3 length equals 18 residues. Trimming removed 7 bases from V and 6 bases from J, with 28 bases in between. The V gene's germline CDR1 is MDHEN and CDR2 SYDVKM. CDR3 in amino acids: CASIPPVGSRGGINEQFF. The CDR3 DNA follows: TGTGCCAGCATCCCCCCGGTCGGAAGCAGGGGCGGTATCAATGAGCAGTTCTTC.

The chain combines TRBV19 with TRBJ1-1; tentatively, D is TRBD1 (6 bases). The germline CDR1 and CDR2 sequences are LNHDA and SQIVND (reference sequence). V was trimmed by 1 base and J by 2 bases, leaving 14 bases between them. The CDR3 has 16 residues. CDR3 protein: CASSIVPGTYNTEAFF. The CDR3 nucleotides read TGTGCCAGTAGTATAGTCCCCGGGACATATAACACTGAAGCTTTCTTT.

The chain joins TRBV3-1 (or the pseudogene TRBV3-2) to TRBJ1-4; 9 bases are a match to TRBD1. Germline V gives CDR1 LGHDT, CDR2 YNNKEL (reference sequence). CDR3 length: 16 amino acids. The V gene end was trimmed by 1 base and the J gene end by 7 bases; junction bases not matched to a gene: 7. CDR3 sequence: CASSQALGTGLEKLFF. The DNA for the CDR3 is TGTGCCAGCAGCCAAGCCCTCGGGACAGGGCTTGAAAAACTGTTTTTT.

This chain uses TRBV27 with TRBJ1-5; TRBD1 might be the D (6 bases). From germline, CDR1 is MNHEY and CDR2 SMNVEV (reference sequence). The CDR3 covers 14 residues. V gave up 5 bases and J gave up 9 bases, with 17 bases separating them. CDR3 region: CASSTTGRVTPQHF. DNA for the CDR3: TGTGCCAGCAGTACGACAGGACGGGTTACGCCCCAGCATTTT.

The chain carries TRBV11-2 and TRBJ1-2; 9 bases fit TRBD1. V was clipped by 5 bases and J by 1 base; unmatched bases: 5. The CDR3 has 15 residues. Germline values: CDR1 SGHAT, CDR2 FQNNGV. CDR3 protein: CASSRGTGFNYGYTF. As DNA, the CDR3 is TGTGCCAGCAGCCGCGGGACAGGGTTTAACTATGGCTACACCTTC.

The V call is TRBV5-3, the J call TRBJ2-7; TRBD2 matches at 8 bases. TRBV5-3 has ORF status, its function being uncertain. The CDR3 consists of 14 residues. The ends lost 0 bases at V and 9 bases at J; junction bases unmatched: 8. CDR3 DNA: TGTGCCAGAAGCTTGGGGCTAGCGGGTGTAGTGCAGTACTTC. Translation: CARSLGLAGVVQYF.

The J gene is TRBJ2-1, the V gene TRBV3-1 (or the pseudogene TRBV3-2); 11 bases agree with TRBD2. The ends lost 3 bases at V and 4 bases at J; junction bases unmatched: 8. Germline V gene lookup returns CDR1 LGHDT and CDR2 YNNKEL (reference sequence). CDR3 length: 17 amino acids. CDR3 residues: CASSQEYSGREYNEQFF. For the CDR3, the DNA is TGTGCCAGCAGCCAGGAATATAGCGGGAGGGAGTACAATGAGCAGTTCTTC.

This clone has only one observation. The chain links TRBV11-2 to TRBJ2-1, with 8 bases identical to TRBD2. The CDR3 covers 14 residues. Germline trimming cut 5 bases from V and 3 bases from J; bases unmatched to any gene: 3. From germline, CDR1 is SGHAT and CDR2 FQNNGV. CDR3 DNA sequence: TGTGCCAGCAGCCAGAGCGGGGGCTACAATGAGCAGTTCTTC. Translation: CASSQSGGYNEQFF.

V and J are TRBV4-3 and TRBJ1-2; TRBD1 is a possible D gene (6 bases). Germline V gene data show CDR1 as LGHNA and CDR2 as YSLEER. The V end lost 1 base, the J end lost 1 base, and 16 bases lay between the germline ends. CDR3 length equals 17 residues. The CDR3 region is CASSQGLQTGFNYGYTF. In DNA form, the CDR3 reads TGCGCCAGCAGCCAAGGTCTCCAAACAGGGTTTAACTATGGCTACACCTTC.

The sample holds one count of this clone. The chain joins TRBV5-1 to TRBJ2-7; 8 bases line up with TRBD1. Germline CDR1 reads SGHRS; CDR2 reads YFSETQ. This CDR3 comprises 16 residues. V was pared by 0 bases and J by 0 bases, with 5 bases of the junction left unmatched. CDR3 bases: TGCGCCAGCAGCTTGGCAAGGGACAGGAGCTCCTACGAGCAGTACTTC. Amino acid sequence: CASSLARDRSSYEQYF.

As DNA, the CDR3 is TGTGCCAGCAGCGCAGGACAGCGCACTGAAGCTTTCTTT. It translates to CASSAGQRTEAFF. The chain joins TRBV9 to TRBJ1-1, with D tentatively TRBD1 (6 bases). The CDR3 is 13 residues long. The germline gives CDR1 SGDLS, CDR2 YYNGEE. V was clipped by 3 bases and J by 4 bases, with 10 bases between them. Full variable domain (remainder filled in from reference TRBV9 and TRBJ1-1): DSGVTQTPKHLITATGQRVTLRCSPRSGDLSVYWYQQSLDQGLQFLIQYYNGEERAKGNILERFSAQQFPDLHSELNLSSLELGDSALYFCASSAGQRTEAFFGQGTRLTVV.

The V call is TRBV12-5, the J call TRBJ2-7, with 7 bases lining up with TRBD1. This CDR3 contains 16 residues. J gave up 0 bases and V 7 bases, and 12 bases lay outside the gene matches. Germline V gene data show CDR1 as LGHNT and CDR2 as FRNRAP. The chain's CDR3 is CASAAPTTGISYEQYF. The CDR3 nucleotides read TGTGCTAGTGCCGCTCCCACGACAGGGATCTCCTACGAGCAGTACTTC.

The V and J genes are TRBV28 and TRBJ1-4; the match to TRBD1 covers 8 bases. From germline, CDR1 is MDHEN and CDR2 SYDVKM. Germline trimming cut 2 bases from V and 8 bases from J; bases unmatched to any gene: 10. The CDR3 has 16 residues. CDR3 sequence: CASSLGQGGIGEKLFF. In DNA form, the CDR3 reads TGTGCCAGCAGTTTAGGACAGGGAGGAATAGGGGAAAAACTGTTTTTT.